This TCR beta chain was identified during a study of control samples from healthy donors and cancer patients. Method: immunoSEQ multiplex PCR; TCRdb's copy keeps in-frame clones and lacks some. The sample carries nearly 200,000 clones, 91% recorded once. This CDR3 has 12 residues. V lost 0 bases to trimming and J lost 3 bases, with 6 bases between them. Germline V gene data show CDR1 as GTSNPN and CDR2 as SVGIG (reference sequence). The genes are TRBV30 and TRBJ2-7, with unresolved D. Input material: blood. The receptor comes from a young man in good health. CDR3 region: CAWSVSVYEQYF. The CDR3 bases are TGTGCCTGGAGTGTATCGGTCTACGAGCAGTACTTC. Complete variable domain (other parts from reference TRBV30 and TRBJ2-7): SQTIHQWPATLVQPVGSPLSLECTVEGTSNPNLYWYRQAAGRGLQLLFYSVGIGQISSEVPQNLSASRPQDRQFILSSKKLLLSDSGFYLCAWSVSVYEQYFGPGTRLTVT.